Listed below are T cell receptor beta chains from one sample, sequenced in a study of blood T cell repertoires in COVID-19. The assay was immunoSEQ multiplex PCR, and TCRdb's table has in-frame clones only and misses some. Altogether approximately 200,000 clones are present, more than 75% being singletons, with the ten largest covering roughly 7.2%. Sequenced sample: PBMCs or T cells enriched from blood (not recorded which). The receptor source for this set is a man in his thirties or forties in a cohort exposed to, infected with or recovered from COVID-19 (not recorded which). CDR3s include the opening cysteine and the closing phenylalanine or tryptophan. D genes are given only for firm matches. Clone size is given for some rows only: seen once, a few or many times, or a class if the clone is expanded.

>few|TRBJ2-7|TRBV18|-
TGTGCCAGCTCACCAGTTTACGGGACCTACGAGCAGTACTTC
CASSPVYGTYEQYF
>few|TRBJ2-3|TRBV6-4|TRBD2
TGTGCCAGCAAAGCTAGCGGTAGCACAGATACGCAGTATTTT
CASKASGSTDTQYF
>-|TRBJ1-1|TRBV27|-
TGTGCCAGCACCCCCCTTAGGGGATTCACTGAAGCTTTCTTT
CASTPLRGFTEAFF
>-|TRBJ2-5|TRBV6-2/TRBV6-3|-
TGTGCCAGCAGTTACTCGTCTAGCCACGAGACCCAGTACTTC
CASSYSSSHETQYF
>-|TRBJ2-2|TRBV6-5|TRBD2
TGTGCCAGCACCCCGGGGGGCGGGGAGCTGTTTTTT
CASTPGGGELFF
>-|TRBJ2-7|TRBV30|TRBD1
TGTGCCTGGAGGGACAGGTCCAACTACGAGCAGTACTTC
CAWRDRSNYEQYF
>-|TRBJ2-7|TRBV3-1/TRBV3-2|-
TGTGCCAGCAGCTCCAGCTCCTACGAGCAGTACTTC
CASSSSSYEQYF
>large|TRBJ2-7|TRBV25-1|-
TGTGCCAGCAGTGGTTTGGATTACCGGGGGCAGTACTTC
CASSGLDYRGQYF
>-|TRBJ2-7|TRBV27|TRBD2
TGTGCCAGCAGTTTGTCTAGCGGGAGAGAGTACGAGCAGTACTTC
CASSLSSGREYEQYF
>-|TRBJ1-2|TRBV7-2|-
TGTGCCAGCAGCCCGGGAGTTACCCAACCGGGAAACTATGGCTACACCTTC
CASSPGVTQPGNYGYTF
>-|TRBJ2-2|TRBV7-6|TRBD1
TGTGCCAGCACCATGGGACAGACCGGGGAGCTGTTTTTT
CASTMGQTGELFF
>-|TRBJ2-5|TRBV7-2|-
TGTGCCAGCAGCGCCAATAGGGGAAGTACGGAGACCCAGTACTTC
CASSANRGSTETQYF
>-|TRBJ2-7|TRBV27|TRBD2
TGTGCCAGCAGCGGGAGGGCCAGGGACGAGCAGTACTTC
CASSGRARDEQYF
>once|TRBJ2-7|TRBV6-5|TRBD2
TGTGCCAGCTCAGCGGGATACTCCTACGAGCAGTACTTC
CASSAGYSYEQYF
>-|TRBJ1-2|TRBV5-1|TRBD1
TGCGCCAGCAAGACAGGGGCTAGCTATGGCTACACCTTC
CASKTGASYGYTF
>-|TRBJ2-5|TRBV27|-
TGTGCCAGCAGCCCTAGCGCGGGCCAAGAGACCCAGTACTTC
CASSPSAGQETQYF
>once|TRBJ2-1|TRBV27|-
TGTGCCAGCAGGCGACTCAAGCACTACAATGAGCAGTTCTTC
CASRRLKHYNEQFF
>-|TRBJ2-3|TRBV6-1|-
TGTGCCAGCAGTGAAAGAGCGGGCCCAGATACGCAGTATTTT
CASSERAGPDTQYF
>once|TRBJ2-4|TRBV25-1|-
TGTGCCAGCAGTGAGGGGCCAAAGGTAGCCAAAAACATTCAGTACTTC
CASSEGPKVAKNIQYF
>-|TRBJ2-1|TRBV25-1|-
TGTGCCAGCAGTGAGCAGGGTACCTACAATGAGCAGTTCTTC
CASSEQGTYNEQFF
>-|TRBJ1-2|TRBV19|TRBD1
TGTGCCAGTACCCTCGGCACAGGGGACCACTATGGCTACACCTTC
CASTLGTGDHYGYTF
>-|TRBJ2-2|TRBV5-1|-
TGCGCCAGCAGCCGGGGGTCACAGGGGTTGACCGGGGAGCTGTTTTTT
CASSRGSQGLTGELFF
>-|TRBJ2-1|TRBV7-2|-
TGTGCCAGCAGCTCCCCTGGGCCATCGGGATATGAGCAGTTCTTC
CASSSPGPSGYEQFF
>-|TRBJ2-5|TRBV10-3|-
TGTGCCATCAGTGAGTGGAGTCTGGGAGAGACCCAGTACTTC
CAISEWSLGETQYF
>-|TRBJ2-1|TRBV7-8|-
TGTGCCAGCAGCCCTGGCGGGGATGGGGCTGAGCAGTTCTTC
CASSPGGDGAEQFF
>-|TRBJ1-4|TRBV5-1|-
TGCGCCAGCAGCCCTTACCCTGGGGGGGCCCGAGTTGGCAATGAAAAACTGTTTTTT
CASSPYPGGARVGNEKLFF
>-|TRBJ1-1|TRBV5-1|-
TGCGCCAGCAGCTTGGGGGCGGGGGTTGACACTGAAGCTTTCTTT
CASSLGAGVDTEAFF
>once|TRBJ1-2|TRBV27|TRBD1
TGTGCCAGCAGTTTATCTCGGACAGGGGGCGTTATTGGCTACACCTTC
CASSLSRTGGVIGYTF
>-|TRBJ2-7|TRBV14|TRBD1
TGTGCCAGCAGCCAACCGGGACAGGGGATCTACGAGCAGTACTTC
CASSQPGQGIYEQYF